This TCR beta chain was identified in a study of cytomegalovirus exposure and HLA in healthy donors (dated by TCRdb to about 2017). As for the study more broadly: According to an earlier analysis of 587 of the donors, about 190 million T cells yielded 90 million to 140 million unique TCR beta sequences and about 300 Gb of sequence data. Of the approximately 400 genotyped donors, less than 85% were placed in the genetic ancestry cluster associated with self-reported Caucasian donors. Genome-wide SNP genotypes for about 65% of the roughly 670 donors were used in a later genetic analysis, which treated that subset as a discovery cohort. An early release that covered about 600 HLA-typed donors contained about 300 gigabases of sequencing data and around 80 million unique TCR sequences. The study profiled the T cell repertoires of hundreds of subjects by immunosequencing and related them to cytomegalovirus serostatus. A later analysis re-examined previously published TCR beta repertoires from more than 550 donors and added high-resolution HLA genotyping to investigate patterns of TCR occurrence. A separate validation cohort of roughly 120 different subjects was used in addition to the roughly 640-subject first cohort. Donor age, sex, ethnicity and CMV serostatus were compiled together with the repertoire data. All discovery cohort repertoires had been generated using a single sequencing platform. An earlier analysis of 500 to 750 of the donors applied high-throughput TCR beta sequencing to assess whether each TCR beta V gene segment acted as functional or pseudogenic. The study was designed to test whether signatures of past pathogen exposure could be identified by cataloging public T cell receptors. Class I and class II HLA loci were covered by the typing at four-digit resolution. Typing coverage differed by locus: A, B, C, DRB1 and DQB1 were typed in about 620-630 donors, DQA1 in 522, DPA1 in around 580, and DPB1 in approximately 450. Across approximately 400 genotyped donors of the cohort, an average of approximately 200,000 unique TCR beta nucleotide sequences per donor were sequenced, and 15% to 20% of those sequences were non-productive. Rather than drawing on any new phenotypic data, the later analysis identified candidate immune exposures from TCR beta sequences and the way those sequences occurred across donors. To predict cytomegalovirus infection status, the study brought together high-throughput TCR immunosequencing, statistical association of individual TCRs with disease status, and machine learning. Five DR-DQ haplotypes were treated as single units for association and clustering because of strong linkage in the cohort. What the research found in general, with its limitations: According to the authors, the approach could potentially be generalized to other disease states and immunological phenotypes. A later analysis reported that several top co-occurrence clusters appeared linked to parvovirus B19, influenza, CMV and Epstein-Barr virus. The study listed 150 to 200 TCR beta chains as associated with cytomegalovirus. In a later analysis, around 17,000 TCR beta sequences were associated with specific HLA alleles at a false discovery rate of 0.05. A group of highly shared sequence variants was considered likely to be a technical artifact of the sequencing pipeline. A later analysis found that HLA-associated TCR beta chains were more clonally expanded and had lower generation probabilities than equally common non-associated chains. Roughly 17 rarely observed V segments, including chromosome 9 orphons, were excluded from the earlier analysis of approximately 500 of the donors because counts were too low. The cohort was sequenced for TCR beta chains only, and without alpha or paired-chain data the features that could be detected were limited. Presence/absence analyses assumed roughly uniform sequencing depth across donors, an assumption that may not hold. According to a later analysis, most CMV-associated TCR beta chains appeared to be HLA-restricted, and the HLA associations seemed to be driven largely by CMV exposure. Three of the identified cytomegalovirus-associated TCR beta chains were confirmed in vitro to be specific for cytomegalovirus antigens. Compared with the roughly 720-donor mean, donors in an Asian-associated ancestry cluster had fewer N-insertions in productive TCRs, according to a later genetic analysis. For the cohort, immune exposure information was limited to CMV serostatus. When HLA alleles, especially DR and DQ, strongly co-occurred, attributing TCR associations to individual alleles was difficult. The classifier was reported to diagnose cytomegalovirus status with high specificity and sensitivity in both the original cohort and the validation cohort. A further reported finding was that TCR beta sequences accurately predicted the HLA-A and HLA-B alleles for most subjects in the first cohort. Correlated functional status among segregating V segments might be attributable to linkage disequilibrium, but an unknown experimental factor could not be ruled out. An earlier analysis of some 590 of the donors showed that most TCR beta V segments appeared in productive rearrangements either about 87% or about 30% of the time, which broadly matched IMGT annotations. A later genetic analysis associated a missense DCLRE1C variant with V-gene and J-gene trimming of TCR beta chains, and an independent cohort replicated the association. In a later analysis, TCR association rates were found to vary across HLA loci, with the most associated TCRs seen for DRB1 alleles and the fewest for HLA-C alleles. HLA typing was unavailable for some donors at each locus, so association tests used only the typed subset. Most TCR sequences were observed very rarely across donors, whereas some public TCRs were present in many individuals.

The cohort consisted of 650 to 850 healthy bone marrow donors. All cohort members were sampled while nominally healthy, although unrecorded immune exposures were likely present. The donor was CMV seropositive and belonged to the group of more than 250 seropositive cohort members. Every donor gave a peripheral blood sample, and the peripheral blood mononuclear cells from that sample were used for TCR beta sequencing. The Qiagen DNeasy Blood Extraction Kit was used to extract genomic DNA from the blood cell samples. Of note for this clone: Its antigen is still unknown. No per-base quality is available; no much larger clone lies one base away.

Libraries were prepared through the immunoSEQ multiplex PCR assay. For the multiplex PCR, a mixture combining 60 forward primers for TCR Vbeta segments and 13 reverse primers for TCR Jbeta segments was used. The CDR3 region of rearranged TCR beta genes was amplified from genomic DNA by a multiplex PCR assay. Amplified TCR beta libraries were sequenced as 87-base-pair reads on the Illumina HiSeq System. Turning to the authors' computational methods: A later analysis tallied roughly 78 million unique TCR beta chains across the approximately 670 repertoires, and around 10 million of those chains were shared by two or more donors. A nearest-neighbor algorithm error-corrected the raw reads and collapsed the reads into unique sequences, merging closely related sequences to remove PCR and sequencing errors. CDR3 sequences were aligned to IMGT reference sequences to assign V, D and J gene segments. For a sequence to be retained, a match of at least six nucleotides to both a V gene segment and a J gene segment was required. A rearrangement was called productive if the CDR3 had no stop codons and remained in frame with V and J, and every other rearrangement was called non-productive. Following IMGT convention, CDR3 was defined as the stretch from the second conserved V-encoded cysteine up to the conserved J-encoded phenylalanine. The earlier analysis of roughly 590 of the donors excluded sequences that lacked an unambiguous match to a single V gene segment. In an earlier analysis of around 590 of the donors, a V segment was called functional when productive rearrangements were above 56.7%, and segregating when the standard deviation between donors exceeded 5%. A statistical classification framework was built for diagnosing cytomegalovirus status from the catalog of TCR beta chain sequences. A later analysis assigned V and J genes by comparing TCR nucleotide sequences with IMGT/GENE-DB human TR gene sequences. In a later analysis, CDR3 sequences and most-parsimonious VDJ recombination scenarios were assigned using the TCRdist pipeline. In a later analysis, each TCR beta chain was defined by its CDR3 amino acid sequence together with its V-gene family, and reads lacking a unique V-gene family were excluded. A later analysis removed over 500 highly shared, low-generation-probability nucleotide sequences to deal with suspected cross-contamination and a sequencing artifact. In a later analysis, a clonal expansion index for each public chain was calculated from normalized within-repertoire ranks of inferred template counts. Generation probabilities in a later analysis came from a VDJ recombination model fitted to out-of-frame rearrangements, and those results were checked against IGoR. In a later analysis, TCR-TCR, TCR-HLA and TCR-CMV co-occurrence was scored with hypergeometric tests, and a repertoire-size bias correction was applied to TCR pairs. To estimate false discovery rates, a later analysis permuted the HLA or CMV assignments 20 times. In a later analysis, co-occurring TCRs were grouped using DBSCAN, and TCRdist sequence similarity was added for clustering within HLA-allele-positive subsets. Repertoires with fewer than 30,000 or more than 120,000 public chains were left out of co-occurrence clustering, as were five repertoires with anomalous nucleotide sharing. TCRdb provides this immuneACCESS table in a form limited to in-frame rearrangements. Some clones are lacking; in checked studies, under half of them reflect an unresolved V gene, and why the rest are absent is not known. V and J calls and clone size are given by that table; D and trimming were obtained from the DNA. In this sample the table shows some 100,000 clones, less than 80% of which occur a single time. Together, the top ten hold around 7.7% of the sample.

This clonotype originated in a woman aged 45-65 years in good health and CMV-seropositive. The sequenced sample consisted of PBMCs.

Here is the DNA: TGTGCCAGCAGCACCGGGACTAAAGACCAAGAGACCCAGTACTTC. Translation gives CASSTGTKDQETQYF. The sequence joins TRBV7-8 to TRBJ2-5, and TRBD2 aligns with 7 junction nucleotides. The CDR3 holds 15 amino acids from the cysteine to the phenylalanine. Here the CDR3 DNA is all that survives: 45 bases in frame from base 1. CDR1 and CDR2, looked up from the germline V gene, are SGHVS and FQNEAQ. The junction shows trimming of 5 bases on V and 0 bases on J, and the gene matches do not reach 6 bases of it. Here the CDR3 is joined to the reference TRBV7-8 and TRBJ2-5 genes, and the full variable domain is: GAGVSQSPRYKVAKRGQDVALRCDPISGHVSLFWYQQALGQGPEFLTYFQNEAQLDKSGLPSDRFFAERPEGSVSTLKIQRTQQEDSAVYLCASSTGTKDQETQYFGPGTRLLVL.